Listed below are T cell receptor beta chains from one sample, sequenced in a study of T cell responses to AZD1222 COVID-19 vaccine. Generated by immunoSEQ multiplex PCR, the TCRdb table keeps only in-frame clones and is missing some. The data show fewer than 130,000 clones, 70% to 90% seen once. The input for sequencing was peripheral blood, taken on day 0 of AZD1222 vaccination. Receptors were obtained from an adult in good health. Each CDR3 is given with its conserved first and last residue. Fields, in order: clone size, CDR3 length, V gene, D gene, J gene, CDR3 protein, CDR3 DNA. A D gene is named only where the DNA matches it firmly. Not every row has a clone size; where given, it reads once, few, many or a size class.

>-|14|TRBV3-1/TRBV3-2|TRBD2|TRBJ2-7
CASSSTSGDYEQYF
TGTGCCAGCAGCTCGACTAGCGGGGATTACGAGCAGTACTTC
>-|15|TRBV9|TRBD2|TRBJ2-1
CASSPRLAVYNEQFF
TGTGCCAGCAGCCCCCGACTAGCGGTCTACAATGAGCAGTTCTTC
>-|13|TRBV4-3|-|TRBJ2-7
CASSFRQADEQYF
TGCGCCAGCAGCTTTAGGCAGGCCGACGAGCAGTACTTC
>once|14|TRBV29-1|TRBD2|TRBJ2-3
CSVDGSGSTDTQYF
TGCAGCGTTGACGGTAGCGGGAGCACAGATACGCAGTATTTT
>-|14|TRBV4-1|TRBD1|TRBJ2-7
CASSVGQGAYEQYF
TGCGCCAGCAGCGTCGGACAGGGGGCCTACGAGCAGTACTTC
>once|12|TRBV27|-|TRBJ1-5
CASSLVGQPQHF
TGTGCCAGCAGTTTGGTGGGCCAGCCCCAGCATTTT
>few|14|TRBV10-3|-|TRBJ2-7
CAISESGRSYEQYF
TGTGCCATCAGTGAGTCGGGCAGATCCTACGAGCAGTACTTC
>-|15|TRBV5-1|TRBD1|TRBJ2-1
CASSLVGDRGNEQFF
TGCGCCAGCAGCTTGGTTGGGGACAGGGGAAATGAGCAGTTCTTC
>-|13|TRBV29-1|-|TRBJ2-4
CSVGDGAKNIQYF
TGCAGCGTTGGGGACGGAGCCAAAAACATTCAGTACTTC
>-|18|TRBV3-1/TRBV3-2|TRBD2|TRBJ2-1
CASSHLLLVAGGRNEQFF
TGTGCCAGCAGCCACCTTCTTCTGGTAGCGGGAGGGCGGAATGAGCAGTTCTTC
>once|14|TRBV7-3|-|TRBJ2-2
CASSGTGNTGELFF
TGTGCCAGCAGCGGGACGGGGAACACCGGGGAGCTGTTTTTT
>once|15|TRBV28|TRBD1|TRBJ2-7
CASSGSGTGAYEQYF
TGTGCCAGCAGTGGATCCGGGACAGGGGCCTACGAGCAGTACTTC
>-|14|TRBV19|TRBD1|TRBJ2-2
CASSGSTGTGELFF
TGTGCCAGTAGTGGATCGACAGGGACCGGGGAGCTGTTTTTT
>-|12|TRBV12-3/TRBV12-4|-|TRBJ1-2
CASSSSGAGYTF
TGTGCCAGCAGTTCATCAGGGGCCGGCTACACCTTC
>-|16|TRBV9|-|TRBJ1-5
CASSVSAGNSNQPQHF
TGTGCCAGCAGCGTATCGGCGGGCAATAGCAATCAGCCCCAGCATTTT
>-|13|TRBV5-1|-|TRBJ2-1
CASSPAGYNEQFF
TGCGCCAGCAGCCCTGCAGGGTACAATGAGCAGTTCTTC
>-|15|TRBV5-5|TRBD1|TRBJ1-1
CASSLTGAGYTEAFF
TGTGCCAGCAGCCTAACAGGGGCGGGATACACTGAAGCTTTCTTT
>-|16|TRBV19|-|TRBJ1-1
CASSMRDTAWNTEAFF
TGTGCCAGTAGTATGCGGGACACCGCGTGGAACACTGAAGCTTTCTTT
>-|16|TRBV5-1|-|TRBJ2-2
CASSLDLRTVFGELFF
TGCGCCAGCAGCTTGGACCTGCGGACTGTTTTCGGGGAGCTGTTTTTT
>-|12|TRBV20-1|-|TRBJ1-6
CSASDDRSPLHF
TGCAGTGCTAGTGACGACAGATCACCCCTCCACTTT
>-|15|TRBV19|-|TRBJ1-3
CASSTSGSSGNTIYF
TGTGCCAGTAGTACCTCAGGGAGCTCTGGAAACACCATATATTTT
>once|13|TRBV12-3/TRBV12-4|TRBD1|TRBJ1-1
CASSTRGDTEAFF
TGTGCCAGCAGTACCAGGGGGGACACTGAAGCTTTCTTT
>-|15|TRBV14|-|TRBJ2-1
CASSQGPGYWDEQFF
TGTGCCAGCAGCCAAGGTCCCGGGTATTGGGATGAGCAGTTCTTC
>-|14|TRBV5-1|-|TRBJ1-1
CASSTGPPSTEAFF
TGCGCCAGCTCTACAGGGCCCCCTAGTACTGAAGCTTTCTTT
>few|15|TRBV19|TRBD1|TRBJ1-4
CASSTRQGVNEKLFF
TGTGCCAGTAGTACCCGACAGGGGGTAAATGAAAAACTGTTTTTT
>-|13|TRBV24-1|-|TRBJ2-7
CATSDGDFGEQYF
TGTGCCACCAGTGACGGGGACTTCGGCGAGCAGTACTTC
>once|14|TRBV19|-|TRBJ1-1
CASSIRTGRSEAFF
TGTGCCAGTAGTATCAGGACGGGGAGGTCTGAAGCTTTCTTT
>-|15|TRBV28|-|TRBJ1-5
CASYPQGHSNQPQHF
TGTGCCAGTTACCCACAGGGACATAGCAATCAGCCCCAGCATTTT
>-|15|TRBV5-8|-|TRBJ2-3
CASSLLGSSTDTQYF
TGTGCCAGCAGCTTGCTCGGAAGCAGCACAGATACGCAGTATTTT
>-|15|TRBV7-2|-|TRBJ1-5
CASSLQTSGNQPQHF
TGTGCCAGCAGCTTACAGACCTCGGGCAATCAGCCCCAGCATTTT
>-|15|TRBV19|TRBD2|TRBJ2-1
CASTRVAGGNNEQFF
TGTGCCAGTACCCGAGTAGCGGGAGGGAACAATGAGCAGTTCTTC
>once|16|TRBV5-1|TRBD2|TRBJ2-7
CASSPDAGRAQDEQYF
TGCGCCAGCAGCCCCGACGCGGGGAGGGCCCAGGACGAGCAGTACTTC
>once|13|TRBV18|-|TRBJ2-3
CASSPQLTDTQYF
TGTGCCAGCTCACCTCAACTCACAGATACGCAGTATTTT
>-|17|TRBV19|-|TRBJ1-6
CASRRGAGQDLNSPLHF
TGTGCCAGTCGACGAGGGGCTGGGCAGGACTTAAATTCACCCCTCCACTTT
>-|16|TRBV24-1|TRBD1|TRBJ2-1
CATSDLDRENFDEQFF
TGTGCCACCAGTGATTTGGACAGGGAAAATTTTGATGAGCAGTTCTTC
>-|14|TRBV7-3|-|TRBJ2-2
CASSLAYRDGELFF
TGTGCCAGCAGCTTAGCCTACAGGGACGGGGAGCTGTTTTTT
>-|16|TRBV7-2|-|TRBJ2-1
CASSTMAASVLNEQFF
TGTGCCAGCAGCACAATGGCGGCTAGCGTACTAAATGAGCAGTTCTTC
>-|12|TRBV28|-|TRBJ2-5
CASTPTGETQYF
TGTGCCAGCACCCCAACCGGGGAGACCCAGTACTTC
>-|14|TRBV2|-|TRBJ1-2
CASREQGISGGYTF
TGTGCCAGCAGGGAACAGGGAATAAGTGGCGGCTACACCTTC
>-|14|TRBV3-1/TRBV3-2|TRBD1|TRBJ2-5
CASSHRQGVETQYF
TGTGCCAGCAGCCACCGACAGGGAGTAGAGACCCAGTACTTC
>-|13|TRBV15|-|TRBJ2-7
CATSSRGAREQYF
TGTGCCACCAGCAGCCGTGGGGCGCGCGAGCAGTACTTC